This TCR beta chain was observed in a study of cytomegalovirus exposure and HLA in healthy donors (dated by TCRdb to 2015 to 2018). Looking at the study overall: An earlier analysis of a few hundred of the donors reported 276 Gb of sequence data and around 120 million unique TCR beta sequences obtained from some 200 million T cells. Approximately 310 gigabases of sequencing data and 78 million or so unique TCR sequences were included in an early release covering over 600 HLA-typed donors. Among the approximately 420 genotyped donors, roughly 80% belonged to the genetic ancestry cluster associated with self-reported Caucasian donors. The study aimed to test whether cataloging public T cell receptors could reveal signatures of past pathogen exposure. The study used immunosequencing to profile the T cell repertoires of hundreds of subjects and linked those repertoires to cytomegalovirus serostatus. A separate validation cohort of about 110 different subjects was used in addition to the roughly 700-subject first cohort. To predict cytomegalovirus infection status, the study brought together high-throughput TCR immunosequencing, statistical association of individual TCRs with disease status, and machine learning. A later analysis re-examined previously published TCR beta repertoires from just over 650 donors and added high-resolution HLA genotyping to investigate patterns of TCR occurrence. The later analysis used no new phenotypic data to find candidate immune exposures, relying instead on TCR beta sequences and their occurrence across donors. In an earlier analysis of 500 to 650 of the donors, high-throughput TCR beta sequencing was used to judge whether each TCR beta V gene segment behaved as functional or pseudogenic. Donor age, sex, ethnicity and CMV serostatus were collected together with the repertoire data. A later genetic analysis took genome-wide SNP genotypes for about 55% of the roughly 700 donors and used that subset as a discovery cohort. All discovery cohort repertoires had been generated using a single sequencing platform. Class I and class II HLA loci were covered by the typing at four-digit resolution. Typing coverage differed by locus: A, B, C, DRB1 and DQB1 were typed in roughly 620-630 donors, DQA1 in around 500, DPA1 in around 600, and DPB1 in about 450. Roughly five DR-DQ haplotypes were treated as single units for association and clustering because of strong linkage in the cohort. Across some 400 genotyped donors of the cohort, an average of about 240,000 unique TCR beta nucleotide sequences per donor were sequenced, and 15% to 20% of those sequences were non-productive. The investigation overall reported the following: A further reported finding was that TCR beta sequences accurately predicted the HLA-A and HLA-B alleles for most subjects in the first cohort. Sequencing depth was assumed to be roughly uniform across donors in the presence/absence analyses, though that assumption may not hold. In a later analysis, about 17,000 TCR beta sequences were associated with specific HLA alleles at a false discovery rate of 0.05. Correlated functional status among segregating V segments might be attributable to linkage disequilibrium, but an unknown experimental factor could not be ruled out. The only immune exposure information available for the cohort was CMV serostatus. V-gene and J-gene trimming of TCR beta chains was associated with a missense DCLRE1C variant in a later genetic analysis, and the association was replicated in an independent cohort. The study listed 164 TCR beta chains as associated with cytomegalovirus. Cytomegalovirus status was reported to be diagnosed by the classifier with high specificity and sensitivity in both the original and validation cohorts. A cluster of highly shared sequence variants was judged likely to represent a technical artifact of the sequencing pipeline. The earlier analysis of some 540 of the donors excluded 15 to 20 rarely observed V segments, including chromosome 9 orphons, because counts were too low. Strong co-occurrence of HLA alleles, especially DR and DQ, made assigning TCR associations to individual alleles difficult. Because some donors lacked HLA typing at each locus, the association tests relied only on the typed subset. Most TCR sequences were seen in very few donors, while some public TCRs were found in many individuals. In a later analysis, the rate of TCR association differed among HLA loci, with DRB1 alleles having the most associated TCRs and HLA-C alleles having the fewest. According to the authors, the approach could potentially be generalized to other disease states and immunological phenotypes. This cohort had only TCR beta chains sequenced, and the lack of alpha or paired-chain data limited which features could be detected. Broadly in line with IMGT annotations, most TCR beta V segments showed up in productive rearrangements about 87% or about 30% of the time in an earlier analysis of several hundred of the donors. A later analysis reported that several top co-occurrence clusters appeared linked to parvovirus B19, influenza, CMV and Epstein-Barr virus. A later analysis found that most CMV-associated TCR beta chains appeared HLA-restricted, with HLA associations seemingly driven largely by CMV exposure. In vitro tests confirmed that three of the cytomegalovirus-associated TCR beta chains recognize cytomegalovirus antigens. Some IMGT-functional V segments, including TRBV6-2 and TRBV6-3, could not be distinguished by the 87-base-pair reads and were therefore excluded. A later genetic analysis reported fewer N-insertions in productive TCRs among donors in an Asian-associated ancestry cluster than the approximately 700-donor mean. Compared with equally common non-associated chains, HLA-associated TCR beta chains in a later analysis were more clonally expanded and had lower generation probabilities.

CDR1 and CDR2 (SNHLY, FYNNEI) derive from the germline V gene. From its cysteine to its phenylalanine, the CDR3 spans 17 amino acids. Of the read, only the CDR3 DNA is kept; its 51 bases are in frame from base 1. V loses 2 bases, J loses 4 bases, and the germline ends lie 18 bases apart. The cohort comprised under 700 healthy bone marrow donors. At the time of sampling, all cohort members were nominally healthy, though unrecorded immune exposures were likely present. The donor tested CMV seronegative, placing the donor among the 350 or so seronegative members of the cohort. Every donor gave a peripheral blood sample, and the peripheral blood mononuclear cells from that sample were used for TCR beta sequencing. The Qiagen DNeasy Blood Extraction Kit was used to extract genomic DNA from the blood cell samples. Concerning this clone itself: Its antigen is currently not known. There are no base qualities to consult, and no much larger clone falls within one base.

Receptor amplification or capture employed the immunoSEQ multiplex PCR assay. The multiplex PCR relied on a mix of 60 forward primers for TCR Vbeta segments and 13 reverse primers for TCR Jbeta segments. The CDR3 region of rearranged TCR beta genes was amplified from genomic DNA with a multiplex PCR assay. Amplified TCR beta libraries were sequenced as 87-base-pair reads on the Illumina HiSeq System. Processing in the source paper ran as follows. In a later analysis, tens of millions of unique TCR beta chains were counted across the 666 repertoires, and about 9.9 million of these chains were shared by at least two donors. Raw reads were error-corrected and collapsed into unique sequences by a nearest-neighbor algorithm in which closely related sequences were merged to remove PCR and sequencing errors. V, D and J gene segments were assigned by aligning CDR3 sequences to IMGT reference sequences. For a sequence to be retained, at least a six-nucleotide match to both a V gene segment and a J gene segment was required. A rearrangement was called productive if the CDR3 had no stop codons and remained in frame with V and J, and every other rearrangement was called non-productive. CDR3 was defined by IMGT convention, running from the second conserved V-encoded cysteine to the conserved J-encoded phenylalanine. The earlier analysis of some 600 of the donors excluded sequences that lacked an unambiguous match to a single V gene segment. An earlier analysis of several hundred of the donors called V segments functional above 56.7% productive rearrangements and segregating when the between-donor standard deviation exceeded 5%. To diagnose cytomegalovirus status from the catalog of TCR beta chain sequences, a statistical classification framework was built. In a later analysis, TCR nucleotide sequences were compared against IMGT/GENE-DB human TR gene sequences so that V and J genes could be assigned. Using the TCRdist pipeline, a later analysis assigned CDR3 sequences along with most-parsimonious VDJ recombination scenarios. In a later analysis, each TCR beta chain was defined by its CDR3 amino acid sequence together with its V-gene family, and reads lacking a unique V-gene family were excluded. In a later analysis, several hundred highly shared, low-generation-probability nucleotide sequences were removed to address suspected cross-contamination and a sequencing artifact. For each public chain, a later analysis derived a clonal expansion index from normalized ranks of inferred template counts within each repertoire. A later analysis computed generation probabilities with a VDJ recombination model fitted to out-of-frame rearrangements, and checked the results against IGoR. In a later analysis, TCR-TCR, TCR-HLA and TCR-CMV co-occurrence was scored with hypergeometric tests, and a repertoire-size bias correction was applied to TCR pairs. To estimate false discovery rates, a later analysis permuted the HLA or CMV assignments 20 times. In a later analysis, co-occurring TCRs were grouped with DBSCAN, and TCRdist sequence similarity was added when clustering was performed within HLA-allele-positive subsets. Repertoires with fewer than 30,000 or more than 120,000 public chains were left out of co-occurrence clustering, as were about 5 repertoires with anomalous nucleotide sharing. Drawn from immuneACCESS, this table holds only the in-frame rearrangements with V and J called that TCRdb kept. Clones are partly lost; checked studies trace under half to an unresolved V gene and leave the rest unexplained. V and J calls and clone size are given by that table; D and trimming were obtained from the DNA. This sample holds 160,000 or so clones; approximately 78% were observed only once. Approximately 3.1% of the sample belongs to the ten largest clones.

The V and J segments used are TRBV2 and TRBJ1-3; the D region possibly corresponds to TRBD1 (6 bases align). The sample consisted of PBMCs. This receptor was identified in a woman between 40 and 50 years old in good health and CMV-seronegative. In nucleotide form, the sequence is TGTGCCAGCAGTGAACGAGGACAGCTCCTCTGGGGAAACACCATATATTTT. Its amino acids are CASSERGQLLWGNTIYF.